What follows is one T cell receptor (beta chain) and its context. Its antigen remains unknown. The sample is drawn from a study of T cell responses to AZD1222 COVID-19 vaccine. Study-level points and caveats: Unmutated variant regions are reportedly targeted by nearly half of spike-specific TCRs.

The repertoire was sequenced with immunoSEQ multiplex PCR; TCRdb's copy has only in-frame clones and lacks some. The table has 120,000 to 150,000 clones, 90% to 95% seen once. Germline-derived CDR1 and CDR2 are SGHDN and FVKESK. The V end lost 2 bases, the J end lost 4 bases, and 11 bases lay between the germline ends. The CDR3 runs 14 residues. This TCR came from an adult in good health. The starting material was peripheral blood, obtained on day 0 of AZD1222 vaccination. The chain recombines TRBV14 with TRBJ1-1; weak D call: TRBD1 (5 bases). The CDR3 here is CASSQLGGGTEAFF. The CDR3 nucleotides read TGTGCCAGCAGCCAATTGGGGGGGGGCACTGAAGCTTTCTTT.